Listed here are 17 T cell receptor beta chains from one sample, sequenced in a study of T cell responses to AZD1222 COVID-19 vaccine. The assay was immunoSEQ multiplex PCR, and TCRdb's table has in-frame clones only and misses some. The sample has around 95,000 clones, about 87% seen once. Sequenced material: peripheral blood, taken on day 0 of AZD1222 vaccination. The source of these receptors is an adult in good health.

The CDR3 here is CASSMTSGRADEQFF. CDR3 in DNA: TGTGCCAGCAGCATGACTAGCGGGAGGGCCGATGAGCAGTTCTTC. The gene calls are TRBV3-1 (or the pseudogene TRBV3-2) and TRBJ2-1; the match to TRBD2 covers 14 bases. The CDR3 contains 15 residues. Per the germline V gene, CDR1 is LGHDT and CDR2 is YNNKEL (reference sequence). Trimming took 5 bases from V and 8 from J; bases not matched to a gene: 5.

The chain recombines TRBV15 with TRBJ1-4, with 10 nucleotides matching TRBD1. The germline V gene encodes CDR1 LNHNV and CDR2 YYDKDF (reference sequence). With 8 bases clipped from V and 7 bases from J, the junction kept 7 bases outside the gene matches. The CDR3 is 14 amino acids. The CDR3 DNA sequence: TGTGCCACCGTCCGGGACAGGGGATCTGAAAAACTGTTTTTT. It specifies CATVRDRGSEKLFF.

The chain joins TRBV28 to TRBJ2-5; no clear D. The CDR3 runs to 15 residues. Germline lookup yields CDR1 MDHEN and CDR2 SYDVKM. Between the trimmed V and J ends, which lost 3 bases and 2 bases, there was a span of 13 bases. The CDR3 sequence is CASSFGSDGQETQYF. The CDR3, as DNA: TGTGCCAGCAGTTTCGGGTCAGACGGTCAAGAGACCCAGTACTTC.

This chain links TRBV19 with TRBJ1-2, with D perhaps matching TRBD1 (5 bases). V was clipped by 3 bases and J by 0 bases, with 11 bases between them. From germline, CDR1 is LNHDA and CDR2 SQIVND (reference sequence). The length of the CDR3 is 15 residues. CDR3: CASSMGHRANYGYTF. Here the CDR3 DNA reads TGTGCCAGTAGTATGGGGCACCGCGCTAACTATGGCTACACCTTC.

The chain uses TRBV28 and TRBJ2-5; TRBD1 or TRBD2 may be the D gene (5 bases each). The ends were cut back, 3 bases at V and 4 bases at J, with 9 bases in the middle. Per germline, CDR1 MDHEN and CDR2 SYDVKM. CDR3 length: 13 amino acids. CDR3 protein: CASSFGGIETQYF. The CDR3 nucleotides are TGTGCCAGCAGTTTTGGGGGAATAGAGACCCAGTACTTC.

The J gene is TRBJ1-3, the V gene TRBV19; no firm D call. This CDR3 contains 15 residues. V lost 3 bases and J 0 bases, leaving 9 bases between the germline ends. Germline V lookup: CDR1 LNHDA, CDR2 SQIVND (reference sequence). The CDR3 spells CASSMVGISGNTIYF. In DNA, the CDR3 is TGTGCCAGTAGTATGGTCGGGATCTCTGGAAACACCATATATTTT.

This chain joins TRBV11-1 and TRBJ2-2; 10 bases match TRBD1. The CDR3 spans 16 residues. V shed 2 bases, J shed 7 bases, and the junction held 7 bases outside the gene matches. Germline loops: CDR1 SGHAT, CDR2 FQDESV (reference sequence). Here the CDR3 reads CASSLRTGGKFGELFF. Here the CDR3 DNA reads TGTGCCAGCAGCTTAAGGACAGGGGGAAAGTTCGGGGAGCTGTTTTTT.

The chain joins TRBV5-8 to TRBJ1-4; D may be TRBD1 (5 bases). CDR3 size: 14 residues. Germline values: CDR1 SGHTS, CDR2 YDEGEE. Trimming cost V 1 base and J 8 bases, with 12 bases left between them. The CDR3 is CASSLRGPREKLFF. The CDR3, as DNA: TGTGCCAGCAGCTTGAGGGGCCCTAGAGAAAAACTGTTTTTT.

V usage is TRBV28 and J usage is TRBJ2-5, with D hard to call. The V and J ends lost 6 bases and 8 bases respectively, with 16 bases between them. Germline V CDR1 and CDR2: MDHEN, SYDVKM. This CDR3 has 13 residues. CDR3 nucleotides: TGTGCCAGCAGGGTACGTGTGCGCCATACCCAGTACTTC. The encoded protein is CASRVRVRHTQYF.

The gene calls are TRBV3-1 (or the pseudogene TRBV3-2) and TRBJ1-3; D gene unclear. From germline, CDR1 is LGHDT and CDR2 YNNKEL (reference sequence). The CDR3 contains 15 residues. Trimming took 4 bases from V and 3 from J, leaving 13 bases between them. The CDR3 protein is CASSPSGGGGNTIYF. CDR3 sequence (DNA): TGTGCCAGCAGCCCCTCCGGAGGAGGTGGAAACACCATATATTTT.

This chain connects TRBV6-2 or TRBV6-3 to TRBJ1-1, with TRBD1 matching over 8 bases. This CDR3 has 19 residues. J gave up 1 base and V 5 bases, and 18 bases lay outside the gene matches. Germline loops: CDR1 MNHEY, CDR2 SVGEGT. The CDR3 is CASSPQDRDVFLKNTEAFF. CDR3 nucleotides: TGTGCCAGCAGTCCCCAGGACAGGGACGTTTTTTTGAAGAACACTGAAGCTTTCTTT.

The genes are TRBV4-1 and TRBJ1-1; weak D call: TRBD1 (6 bases). Trimming took 3 bases from V and 3 from J, leaving 11 bases between them. The CDR3 loop spans 14 amino acids. In germline, CDR1 is MGHRA, CDR2 YSYEKL. The CDR3, as DNA: TGCGCCAGCAGCCATCCCAGGACAGACACTGAAGCTTTCTTT. This encodes CASSHPRTDTEAFF.

The chain links TRBV9 to TRBJ2-3, with D perhaps matching TRBD1 (6 bases). This CDR3 is built from 15 residues. Looked up from germline, CDR1 is SGDLS and CDR2 is YYNGEE. V dropped 2 bases and J dropped 2 bases, with 12 bases sitting between them. CDR3 protein: CASSVGQRDTDTQYF. The CDR3, as DNA: TGTGCCAGCAGCGTCGGACAGAGAGACACAGATACGCAGTATTTT.

The chain links TRBV2 to TRBJ2-5, with TRBD2 identical over 11 bases. This CDR3 has 16 residues. Losses at the gene ends were 0 bases for V and 4 bases for J; bases not matched to a gene: 4. Germline V gene data show CDR1 as SNHLY and CDR2 as FYNNEI. CDR3: CASSEAWLAGGETQYF. In DNA form, the CDR3 reads TGTGCCAGCAGTGAAGCGTGGCTAGCGGGAGGAGAGACCCAGTACTTC.

The CDR3 loop is CASSSLAGGAYF. As DNA, the CDR3 is TGTGCCAGCAGCTCGTTGGCGGGGGGCGCGTATTTT. V gene TRBV11-2 combines with J gene TRBJ2-3; 8 bases fit TRBD2. Germline loops: CDR1 SGHAT, CDR2 FQNNGV. This CDR3 is 12 amino acids long. The V and J ends lost 4 bases and 14 bases, in that order; junction bases with no gene match: 8.

The V and J genes are TRBV11-3 and TRBJ2-4; TRBD1 might be the D (5 bases). The CDR3 covers 14 residues. Per the germline V gene, CDR1 is SGHNT and CDR2 is YENEEA. Between the trimmed V and J ends, which lost 4 bases and 3 bases, there was a span of 10 bases. The CDR3, as DNA: TGTGCCAGCAGCTCGCAGGGCGGCAAAAACATTCAGTACTTC. It yields the protein CASSSQGGKNIQYF. Full variable domain (missing parts from reference TRBV11-3 and TRBJ2-4): EAGVVQSPRYKIIEKKQPVAFWCNPISGHNTLYWYLQNLGQGPELLIRYENEEAVDDSQLPKDRFSAERLKGVDSTLKIQPAELGDSAVYLCASSSQGGKNIQYFGAGTRLSVL.

This chain uses TRBV11-2 with TRBJ1-6; the match to TRBD1 covers 9 bases. CDR1 and CDR2 (germline): SGHAT, FQNNGV. The trim removed 6 bases at V and 7 bases at J, leaving 1 base unmatched. This CDR3 is built from 13 residues. The CDR3 here is CASRGQGNSPLHF. The CDR3 DNA is TGTGCCAGCAGAGGACAGGGGAATTCACCCCTCCACTTT.